This T cell receptor (beta chain) was sequenced during a study of graft-versus-host responses after intestinal transplantation. Study overall: Recipients had transplants, and these were multivisceral, liver-intestinal, or isolated intestinal. Anti-thymocyte globulin induction, then tacrolimus and steroids for roughly 3 years, went to all recipients.

As concerns this clone: Its antigen is still unknown.

The CDR3 loop spans 13 amino acids. The V and J ends lost 4 bases and 0 bases, in that order; junction bases with no gene match: 3. Germline loops: CDR1 SQVTM, CDR2 ANQGSEA. Clones were read by immunoSEQ multiplex PCR, and TCRdb kept only the in-frame ones, dropping some. This sample yields approximately 90,000 clones, of which approximately 90% are seen a single time; about 6.3% belongs to the top ten. Sample: unstimulated CD8+ T cells sorted from spleen or lymph node cells, taken before intestinal transplant. The chain employs TRBV29-1 and TRBJ2-7, with 7 bases identical to TRBD2. The clonotype was recovered from a human donor who received an intestinal transplant. CDR3 loop: CSVAGGGSYEQYF. DNA of the CDR3: TGCAGCGTTGCGGGGGGAGGCTCCTACGAGCAGTACTTC.